One and the same sample provided the 20 T cell receptor beta chains below, sequenced in a study of patients and donors after allogeneic stem cell transplantation. TCRdb reprocessed the RT-PCR reads with MiXCR, giving one entry per CDR3 protein. The table shows about 16,000 distinct CDR3 sequences, with 25% to 30% occurring only once. Sequenced: blood, either unsorted or a sorted T cell fraction (not recorded which). The source is a human donor who was either an allogeneic HSCT recipient or a stem cell or donor lymphocyte infusion donor (not recorded which). It is not recorded whose cells these are; they may come from a transplant donor.

This clonotype has more than one count but fewer than ten. The rearrangement links TRBV5-1 to TRBJ2-5; possibly TRBD2 for D (5 bases). In germline, CDR1 is SGHRS, CDR2 YFSETQ. CDR3 length: 12 residues. V lost 0 bases, J lost 7 bases, and 7 bases lay in between. In DNA, the CDR3 is TGCGCCAGCAGCTTGGGCAGCGGGACCCAGTACTTC. It specifies CASSLGSGTQYF. Based on the CDR3 plus reference TRBV5-1 and TRBJ2-5, the full variable domain is KAGVTQTPRYLIKTRGQQVTLSCSPISGHRSVSWYQQTPGQGLQFLFEYFSETQRNKGNFPGRFSGRQFSNSRSEMNVSTLELGDSALYLCASSLGSGTQYFGPGTRLLVL.

V gene TRBV20-1 combines with J gene TRBJ2-4; TRBD2 might be the D (5 bases). V gave up 3 bases and J gave up 0 bases, with 9 bases separating them. This CDR3 has 14 amino acids. Per germline, CDR1 DFQATT and CDR2 SNEGSKA (reference sequence). CDR3 in amino acids: CSASGVVAKNIQYF. The CDR3 DNA reads as TGCAGTGCTAGCGGGGTGGTAGCCAAAAACATTCAGTACTTC.

The rearrangement links TRBV4-1 to TRBJ1-1; 10 nucleotides match TRBD1. CDR3 length: 15 residues. The trim removed 3 bases at V and 4 bases at J, leaving 5 bases unmatched. Germline CDR1 MGHRA, CDR2 YSYEKL. DNA for the CDR3: TGCGCCAGCAGCCAGGAAGGACAGGGGGGCACTGAAGCTTTCTTT. Protein product: CASSQEGQGGTEAFF.

In this sample, this clonotype turned up a few times. The V gene is TRBV7-7, the J gene TRBJ1-2; D unclear. Germline-derived CDR1 and CDR2 are SSHAT and FNYEAQ (reference sequence). The V gene lost 5 bases and the J gene lost 8 bases, with 27 bases spanning the gap. The CDR3 contains 17 residues. CDR3 coding DNA: TGTGCCAGCAGCCAGAGACAACAGAAAACTATTCTATGGGGCTACACCTTC. Protein product: CASSQRQQKTILWGYTF. The whole variable domain, remainder taken from reference TRBV7-7 and TRBJ1-2, is GAGVSQSPRYKVTKRGQDVTLRCDPISSHATLYWYQQALGQGPEFLTYFNYEAQPDKSGLPSDRFSAERPEGSISTLTIQRTEQRDSAMYRCASSQRQQKTILWGYTFGSGTRLTVV.

This clonotype was seen only a few times. This rearrangement joins TRBV5-1 to TRBJ2-1; D is ambiguous. The V end was cut by 4 bases, the J end by 3 bases, with 14 bases between. There are 15 residues in the CDR3. Germline loops: CDR1 SGHRS, CDR2 YFSETQ. This CDR3 is CASSLWNYLYNEQFF. CDR3 bases: TGCGCCAGCAGCCTTTGGAACTACCTCTACAATGAGCAGTTCTTC.

V usage is TRBV9 and J usage is TRBJ2-2, with D perhaps matching TRBD1 (5 bases). This CDR3 region has 15 residues. Trimming cost V 0 bases and J 4 bases, with 10 bases left between them. In germline, CDR1 is SGDLS, CDR2 YYNGEE. CDR3 DNA: TGTGCCAGCAGCGTAGTTTCAGGGCCCACCGGGGAGCTGTTTTTT. As protein: CASSVVSGPTGELFF.

This clonotype occurred a few times. The chain uses TRBV20-1 and TRBJ1-5; D is possibly TRBD1 (6 bases). The CDR3 is 15 residues long. V lost 1 base, J lost 7 bases, and 17 bases lay in between. In germline, CDR1 is DFQATT, CDR2 SNEGSKA (reference sequence). CDR3 loop: CSARAGALHSQPQHF. The CDR3, as DNA: TGCAGTGCTAGAGCAGGGGCGCTCCACTCCCAGCCCCAGCATTTT.

This clonotype has more than one count but fewer than ten. This sequence joins TRBV9 and TRBJ1-3; 8 nucleotides match TRBD1. There are 15 residues in the CDR3. J was trimmed by 4 bases and V by 0 bases; bases with no gene match: 3. Germline CDR1 reads SGDLS; CDR2 reads YYNGEE. This CDR3 is CASSVAGGAGNTIYF. CDR3 bases: TGTGCCAGCAGCGTAGCAGGGGGCGCCGGAAACACCATATATTTT.

This clonotype showed up just a few times. This chain links TRBV6-6 with TRBJ1-2; the D is unclear. CDR3 length: 14 amino acids. V lost 0 bases and J 4 bases, leaving 9 bases between the germline ends. Germline V CDR1 and CDR2: MNHNY, SVGAGI (reference sequence). CDR3 amino acids: CASSYSPELYGYTF. The CDR3 DNA is TGTGCCAGCAGTTACTCACCAGAACTCTATGGCTACACCTTC.

In this sample, this clonotype turned up a few times. The chain uses TRBV4-3 and TRBJ2-3, with TRBD2 as a possible D gene (6 bases). V was pared by 2 bases and J by 2 bases, with 17 bases between. Per the germline V gene, CDR1 is LGHNA and CDR2 is YSLEER. The CDR3 is 17 amino acids. The CDR3 is CASSQSRAGLFTDTQYF. The DNA of the CDR3 is TGCGCCAGCAGCCAATCGCGGGCCGGACTATTCACAGATACGCAGTATTTT.

This clonotype was detected only a few times. The V gene is TRBV20-1, the J gene TRBJ1-4; D may be TRBD1 (5 bases). Germline V gives CDR1 DFQATT, CDR2 SNEGSKA (reference sequence). The CDR3 is made up of 14 amino acids. V was clipped by 3 bases and J by 1 base, with 9 bases between them. The CDR3 spells CSASSGGTNEKLFF. The CDR3 nucleotides are TGCAGTGCTAGCTCGGGGGGAACTAATGAAAAACTGTTTTTT.

The DNA of the CDR3 is TGCAGTGCTGGTAGCAGGGGTCAGTCACCCCTCCACTTT. The encoded protein is CSAGSRGQSPLHF. The J gene is TRBJ1-6, the V gene TRBV20-1; possibly TRBD1 for D (6 bases). The germline V gene has CDR1 DFQATT and CDR2 SNEGSKA (reference sequence). V lost 5 bases, J lost 10 bases, and 15 bases lay in between. This CDR3 region has 13 residues.

The chain recombines TRBV4-2 with TRBJ1-5; D gene ambiguous. This CDR3 comprises 15 residues. Germline CDR1 and CDR2: LGHNA and YNFKEQ. The V gene lost 0 bases and the J gene lost 5 bases, with 11 bases spanning the gap. The CDR3 here is CASSQELDGYQPQHF. In nucleotides, the CDR3 is TGTGCCAGCAGCCAAGAATTGGACGGGTATCAGCCCCAGCATTTT.

In its sample, this clonotype was seen a few times. The V gene is TRBV11-2, the J gene TRBJ1-3; D possibly corresponds to TRBD1 (5 bases). Deletions cut 6 bases from V and 2 bases from J, with 14 bases between. The CDR3 loop spans 15 amino acids. Per the germline V gene, CDR1 is SGHAT and CDR2 is FQNNGV. This CDR3 reads CASSNPRQPGNTIYF. The CDR3 DNA reads TGTGCCAGCAGTAACCCGAGACAGCCTGGAAACACCATATATTTT.

The gene calls are TRBV6-6 and TRBJ1-5; D call uncertain. This CDR3 spans 14 amino acids. V was shortened by 2 bases and J by 5 bases, with 10 bases between the two germline ends. Per germline, CDR1 MNHNY and CDR2 SVGAGI (reference sequence). The CDR3 reads CASSYLRIDQPQHF. In nucleotides, the CDR3 is TGTGCCAGCAGTTACCTTCGGATTGATCAGCCCCAGCATTTT.

The V gene is TRBV7-6, the J gene TRBJ2-5, with 12 nucleotides matching TRBD2. This CDR3 spans 15 amino acids. Trimming removed 3 bases from V and 4 bases from J; junction bases left unmatched: 3. Germline V CDR1 and CDR2: SGHVS, FNYEAQ. Here the CDR3 DNA reads TGTGCCAGCAGCTTGACTAGCGGGGGCCCAGAGACCCAGTACTTC. The encoded protein is CASSLTSGGPETQYF.

The chain joins TRBV6-2 or TRBV6-3 to TRBJ1-2, with a possible D match to TRBD1 (6 bases). CDR1 MNHEY and CDR2 SVGEGT come from the germline V gene. This CDR3 has 15 residues. V was trimmed by 6 bases and J by 2 bases, leaving 16 bases between them. CDR3 in DNA: TGTGCCAGCAGCGCCCCCGGAAGGGGGAACTATGGCTACACCTTC. It yields the protein CASSAPGRGNYGYTF.

This clonotype has at least ten counts. The chain is built from TRBV5-1 and TRBJ1-3; D is unclear. V lost 5 bases to trimming and J lost 2 bases, with 5 bases between them. CDR1 is SGHRS, CDR2 YFSETQ, per germline. This CDR3 contains 12 residues. CDR3 DNA sequence: TGCGCCAGCAGATCGGCTGGAAACACCATATATTTT. It yields the protein CASRSAGNTIYF. The full variable domain, with the rest looked up from reference TRBV5-1 and TRBJ1-3, is KAGVTQTPRYLIKTRGQQVTLSCSPISGHRSVSWYQQTPGQGLQFLFEYFSETQRNKGNFPGRFSGRQFSNSRSEMNVSTLELGDSALYLCASRSAGNTIYFGEGSWLTVV.

This clonotype was found a few times. The gene calls are TRBV4-1 and TRBJ1-6; 7 bases line up with TRBD1. Trimming cost V 4 bases and J 9 bases; bases outside gene matches: 6. The germline V gene encodes CDR1 MGHRA and CDR2 YSYEKL. The CDR3 is made up of 14 amino acids. The CDR3 region is CASSPTGRRSPLHF. CDR3 sequence (DNA): TGCGCCAGCAGCCCGACAGGGCGGCGTTCACCCCTCCACTTT.

The chain carries TRBV6-2 or TRBV6-3 and TRBJ1-6; no firm D call. The CDR3 consists of 14 residues. From germline, CDR1 is MNHEY and CDR2 SVGEGT. V was shortened by 0 bases and J by 7 bases, with 7 bases between the two germline ends. The CDR3 sequence is CASSYSKSNSPLHF. The CDR3 nucleotides read TGTGCCAGCAGTTACTCGAAGAGCAATTCACCCCTCCACTTT.